The rows below give T cell receptor beta chains drawn from one sample of a study of blood T cell repertoires in COVID-19. The repertoire was sequenced with immunoSEQ multiplex PCR; TCRdb's copy has only in-frame clones and lacks some. The sample contains around 370,000 clones, about nine tenths of which appear only once. What was sequenced was peripheral blood. These TCRs come from a woman in her sixties or seventies with COVID-19, enrolled during active disease. Each CDR3 is given with its conserved first and last residue. The D gene is left open where the match is weak. The size of a clone is reported for some rows only, either as once, few or many, or as a class for expanded clones.

CDR3 | DNA | J | V | size | D
CASSRSGTDTQYF | TGCGCCAGCAGTCGTAGCGGCACAGATACGCAGTATTTT | TRBJ2-3 | TRBV10-1 | - | -
CASSRTGTASSGNTIYF | TGTGCCAGCAGCCGGACCGGGACTGCGAGTTCTGGAAACACCATATATTTT | TRBJ1-3 | TRBV7-2 | - | -
CASGTPSGANVLTF | TGTGCCAGCGGGACACCCTCTGGGGCCAACGTCCTGACTTTC | TRBJ2-6 | TRBV9 | once | -
CASSLERGALNTEAFF | TGTGCCAGCAGCTTAGAGCGGGGGGCCTTGAACACTGAAGCTTTCTTT | TRBJ1-1 | TRBV7-8 | few | -
CASSDRGLDYGYTF | TGTGCCAGCAGTGACAGGGGGCTGGACTATGGCTACACCTTC | TRBJ1-2 | TRBV11-1 | - | TRBD1
CASSPRQGHNTEAFF | TGTGCCAGCAGCCCTCGACAGGGCCACAACACTGAAGCTTTCTTT | TRBJ1-1 | TRBV7-9 | - | TRBD1
CAWSWGQGNSPLHF | TGTGCCTGGAGTTGGGGACAGGGGAATTCACCCCTCCACTTT | TRBJ1-6 | TRBV30 | - | TRBD1
CASSLETGNYGYTF | TGTGCCAGCAGCCTGGAAACAGGGAACTATGGCTACACCTTC | TRBJ1-2 | TRBV7-8 | - | -
CAIMGRGNTEAFF | TGTGCCATCATGGGCCGGGGGAACACTGAAGCTTTCTTT | TRBJ1-1 | TRBV10-3 | - | -
CASSSTGGYGYGYTF | TGCGCCAGCAGCAGCACAGGGGGGTACGGCTATGGCTACACCTTC | TRBJ1-2 | TRBV5-1 | - | TRBD1
CASSPGVLDEQYF | TGCGCCAGCAGCCCGGGGGTATTGGACGAGCAGTACTTC | TRBJ2-7 | TRBV4-1 | few | -
CSATGTGGADTQYF | TGCAGCGCCACGGGGACAGGGGGCGCAGATACGCAGTATTTT | TRBJ2-3 | TRBV29-1 | - | TRBD1
CASSFLSGEQYF | TGTGCCAGCAGTTTTCTATCGGGGGAGCAGTACTTC | TRBJ2-7 | TRBV28 | - | -
CASSPRQGSNTEAFF | TGTGCCAGCAGCCCAAGACAGGGCTCGAACACTGAAGCTTTCTTT | TRBJ1-1 | TRBV9 | - | TRBD1
CASGLGATGELFF | TGTGCCAGCGGTTTGGGGGCCACCGGGGAGCTGTTTTTT | TRBJ2-2 | TRBV11-2 | - | -
CASSPQGIYGYTF | TGTGCCAGCAGTCCCCAGGGGATCTATGGCTACACCTTC | TRBJ1-2 | TRBV2 | - | -
CASSPGTGNQETQYF | TGCGCCAGCAGCCCCGGGACAGGTAACCAAGAGACCCAGTACTTC | TRBJ2-5 | TRBV4-3 | - | TRBD1
CASSSTRQETQYF | TGCGCCAGCAGCTCGACAAGACAAGAGACCCAGTACTTC | TRBJ2-5 | TRBV5-1 | - | -
CASSPSRGVADTQYF | TGTGCCAGCAGTCCCTCTCGGGGGGTAGCAGATACGCAGTATTTT | TRBJ2-3 | TRBV25-1 | - | TRBD2
CASSQDGQGNNEQFF | TGCGCCAGCAGCCAAGACGGACAGGGTAACAATGAGCAGTTCTTC | TRBJ2-1 | TRBV4-3 | - | TRBD1
CASSARTGRNPGELFF | TGTGCCAGCAGCGCACGGACAGGGCGGAATCCCGGGGAGCTGTTTTTT | TRBJ2-2 | TRBV9 | once | TRBD1
CASSWTRDRGDSNQPQHF | TGTGCCAGCAGCTGGACCCGGGACAGGGGAGATAGCAATCAGCCCCAGCATTTT | TRBJ1-5 | TRBV5-8 | - | TRBD1
CASSPGQSRTQYF | TGTGCCAGTAGTCCGGGACAGAGTAGGACCCAGTACTTC | TRBJ2-5 | TRBV19 | - | TRBD1
CSAGVSNQPQHF | TGCAGCGCAGGAGTATCCAATCAGCCCCAGCATTTT | TRBJ1-5 | TRBV29-1 | once | -
CASSALGEDYGYTF | TGTGCCAGCAGCGCCTTGGGGGAGGACTATGGCTACACCTTC | TRBJ1-2 | TRBV5-6 | - | -
CAWSVQGQRAFF | TGTGCCTGGAGTGTACAGGGGCAAAGGGCTTTCTTT | TRBJ1-1 | TRBV30 | - | TRBD1
CASSSGQLNTGELFF | TGCGCCAGCAGCTCAGGACAACTGAACACCGGGGAGCTGTTTTTT | TRBJ2-2 | TRBV5-1 | - | -
CASSLTAGGENSPLHF | TGCGCCAGCAGCTTGACGGCAGGGGGCGAGAATTCACCCCTCCACTTT | TRBJ1-6 | TRBV5-1 | - | TRBD1